The next 11 T cell receptor beta chains were all read from a single sample in a study of monozygotic twins with cystic fibrosis. Sequenced by immunoSEQ multiplex PCR; TCRdb stores in-frame clones only, minus some. Of over 15,000 clones detected, roughly 96% appear once; the ten largest clones hold less than 0.8%. The specimen sequenced was blood. The receptors stem from a girl aged 2-9 years with cystic fibrosis.

V and J are TRBV4-1 and TRBJ1-1; D uncertain. Trimming took off 3 bases at V and 0 bases at J, with 11 bases between the two ends. The CDR3 runs 15 residues. CDR1 is MGHRA, CDR2 YSYEKL, per germline. CDR3: CASSQELYMNTEAFF. CDR3 nucleotides: TGCGCCAGCAGCCAGGAGTTATACATGAACACTGAAGCTTTCTTT.

The CDR3 here is CASSVGGNTGELFF. The CDR3 coding sequence is TGTGCCAGCAGCGTAGGTGGGAACACCGGGGAGCTGTTTTTT. The chain uses TRBV9 and TRBJ2-2; D remains unclear. The CDR3 has 14 amino acids. Germline V gene lookup returns CDR1 SGDLS and CDR2 YYNGEE. The V and J ends lost 0 bases and 1 base respectively, with 4 bases between them.

The chain carries TRBV2 and TRBJ1-5; D is possibly TRBD1 (6 bases). V dropped 6 bases and J dropped 5 bases, with 14 bases sitting between them. Per the germline V gene, CDR1 is SNHLY and CDR2 is FYNNEI. This CDR3 comprises 14 residues. The CDR3 loop is CASRAGTQYQPQHF. The CDR3 coding sequence is TGTGCCAGCAGGGCCGGGACACAATATCAGCCCCAGCATTTT. Full variable domain (remainder filled in from reference TRBV2 and TRBJ1-5): EPEVTQTPSHQVTQMGQEVILRCVPISNHLYFYWYRQILGQKVEFLVSFYNNEISEKSEIFDDQFSVERPDGSNFTLKIRSTKLEDSAMYFCASRAGTQYQPQHFGDGTRLSIL.

The chain joins TRBV29-1 to TRBJ1-1; D not certain. There are 15 residues in the CDR3. Trimming left V 4 bases short and J 0 bases short, with 15 bases between. Germline CDR1 is SQVTM and CDR2 is ANQGSEA. For the CDR3, the DNA is TGCAGCGTTGCACCAGACGGGTACATGAACACTGAAGCTTTCTTT. Its protein product is CSVAPDGYMNTEAFF.

The CDR3 is CASGSPGVKNIQYF. The CDR3, as DNA: TGTGCCAGCGGGTCCCCAGGCGTCAAAAACATTCAGTACTTC. The rearrangement uses TRBV6-6 and TRBJ2-4; D remains ambiguous. This CDR3 spans 14 amino acids. Per the germline V gene, CDR1 is MNHNY and CDR2 is SVGAGI (reference sequence). V shed 8 bases and J shed 3 bases, with 14 bases lying between them.

V usage is TRBV12-5 and J usage is TRBJ1-1; D is possibly TRBD1 (5 bases). The CDR3 covers 14 residues. Germline values: CDR1 LGHNT, CDR2 FRNRAP. The V gene lost 1 base and the J gene lost 2 bases, with 8 bases spanning the gap. CDR3 DNA sequence: TGTGCTAGTGGTTTGGGACAGCCCAACACTGAAGCTTTCTTT. Protein product: CASGLGQPNTEAFF.

This chain connects TRBV6-1 to TRBJ1-3; D not certain. Trimming took 3 bases from V and 0 from J, leaving 6 bases between them. The CDR3 extends over 14 amino acids. Per the germline V gene, CDR1 is MNHNS and CDR2 is SASEGT. Here the CDR3 reads CASSEGGSGNTIYF. CDR3 nucleotides: TGTGCCAGCAGTGAGGGCGGCTCTGGAAACACCATATATTTT.

The rearrangement joins TRBV14 to TRBJ2-5, with 8 bases lining up with TRBD2. The J call is uncertain, as TRBJ2-7 better fits the DNA end. This CDR3 spans 14 amino acids. Germline V CDR1 and CDR2: SGHDN, FVKESK. The CDR3 reads CASSQVAGTYEQYF. CDR3 bases: TGTGCCAGCAGCCAAGTAGCGGGGACCTACGAGCAGTACTTC.

The DNA of the CDR3 is TGCGCCAGCAGCCAAGACGTTCGCCTAGCGGACACCTACGAGCAGTACTTC. The encoded protein is CASSQDVRLADTYEQYF. The gene calls are TRBV4-3 and TRBJ2-7, with 7 bases that match TRBD2. This CDR3 contains 17 residues. Unmatched junction bases numbered 10, after V lost 0 bases and J lost 2 bases. CDR1 is LGHNA and CDR2 is YSLEER in the germline V gene.

The chain links TRBV29-1 to TRBJ1-1; the D gene is possibly TRBD1 (5 bases). This CDR3 spans 14 amino acids. Looked up from germline, CDR1 is SQVTM and CDR2 is ANQGSEA. V was trimmed by 6 bases and J by 0 bases, leaving 14 bases between them. CDR3 DNA sequence: TGCAGCGTCGCACCGGGACCCCTGAACACTGAAGCTTTCTTT. The encoded protein is CSVAPGPLNTEAFF.

The chain carries TRBV2 and TRBJ2-2; TRBD2 matches 9 bases. From germline, CDR1 is SNHLY and CDR2 FYNNEI. V lost 9 bases and J lost 4; bases outside the gene matches: 3. The CDR3 is made up of 13 amino acids. The CDR3 loop reads CARGTSSTGELFF. CDR3 sequence (DNA): TGTGCCAGGGGGACTAGCAGCACCGGGGAGCTGTTTTTT.